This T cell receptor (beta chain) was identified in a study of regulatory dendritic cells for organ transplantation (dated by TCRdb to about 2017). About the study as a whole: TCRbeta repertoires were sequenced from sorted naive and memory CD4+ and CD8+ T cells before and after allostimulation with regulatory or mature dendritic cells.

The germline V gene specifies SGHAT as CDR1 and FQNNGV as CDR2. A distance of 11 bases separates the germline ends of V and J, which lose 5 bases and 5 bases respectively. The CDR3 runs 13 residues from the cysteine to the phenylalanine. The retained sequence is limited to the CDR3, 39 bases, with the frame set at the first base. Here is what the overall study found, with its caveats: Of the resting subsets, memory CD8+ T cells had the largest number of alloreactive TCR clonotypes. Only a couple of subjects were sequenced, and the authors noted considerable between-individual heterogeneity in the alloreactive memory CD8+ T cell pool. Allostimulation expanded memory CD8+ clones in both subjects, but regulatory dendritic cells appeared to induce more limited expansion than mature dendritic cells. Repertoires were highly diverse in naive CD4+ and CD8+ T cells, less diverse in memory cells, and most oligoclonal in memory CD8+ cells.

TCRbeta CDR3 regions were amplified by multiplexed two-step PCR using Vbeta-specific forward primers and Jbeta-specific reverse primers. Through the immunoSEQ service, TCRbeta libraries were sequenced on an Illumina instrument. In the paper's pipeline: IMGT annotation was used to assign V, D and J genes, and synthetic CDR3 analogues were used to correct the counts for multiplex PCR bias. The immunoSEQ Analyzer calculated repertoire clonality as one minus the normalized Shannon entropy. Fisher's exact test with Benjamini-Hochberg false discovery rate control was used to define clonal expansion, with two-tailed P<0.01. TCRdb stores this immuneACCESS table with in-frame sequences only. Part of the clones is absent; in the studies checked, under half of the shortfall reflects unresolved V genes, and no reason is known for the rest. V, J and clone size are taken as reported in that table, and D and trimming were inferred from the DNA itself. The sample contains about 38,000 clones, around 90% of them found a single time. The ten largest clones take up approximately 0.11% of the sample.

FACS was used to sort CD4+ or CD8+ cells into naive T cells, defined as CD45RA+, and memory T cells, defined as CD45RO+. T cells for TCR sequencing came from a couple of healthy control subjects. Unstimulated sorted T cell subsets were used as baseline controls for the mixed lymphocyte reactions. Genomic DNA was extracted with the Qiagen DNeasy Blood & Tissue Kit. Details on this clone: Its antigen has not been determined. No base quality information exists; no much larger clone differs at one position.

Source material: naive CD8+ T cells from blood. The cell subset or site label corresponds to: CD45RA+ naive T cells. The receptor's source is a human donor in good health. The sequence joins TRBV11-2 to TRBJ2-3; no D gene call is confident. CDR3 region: CASSQPAGDTQYF. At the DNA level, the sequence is TGTGCCAGCAGCCAACCGGCAGGAGATACGCAGTATTTT. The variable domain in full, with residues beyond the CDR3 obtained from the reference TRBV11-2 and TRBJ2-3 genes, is EAGVAQSPRYKIIEKRQSVAFWCNPISGHATLYWYQQILGQGPKLLIQFQNNGVVDDSQLPKDRFSAERLKGVDSTLKIQPAKLEDSAVYLCASSQPAGDTQYFGPGTRLTVL.